The clone carrying this T cell receptor (beta chain) has a count of ten or more. This entry is derived from a study of human T cells and chemical hapten exposure. In the library, unique molecular identifiers were attached to individual cDNA molecules. Original methodology: Across samples, TCR counts had a median of about 92,000 and ranged from roughly 23,224 to 700,000. TCRdb itself ran the RACE reads through MiXCR, one entry per CDR3 protein. Here the V and J calls rest on TCRdb's processing, not on the authors' analysis. The sample has around 77,000 distinct CDR3 sequences, about 9.4% seen once. The sample's time point: patch test 1, 2 weeks after DPC sensitization. Indicated treatment: therapeutic diphenylcyclopropenone sensitization with weekly scalp DPC. Trimming removed 4 bases from V and 3 bases from J; junction bases left unmatched: 4. CDR3 length: 13 amino acids. Germline V CDR1 and CDR2: SGHDT, YYEEEE.

The sequenced sample was whole blood, obtained in connection with sensitization to the hapten diphenylcyclopropenone (DPC). This TCR came from a woman between 35 and 50 years old with alopecia areata. Some clones in this sample may be carry-over from other donors' samples. The chain has TRBV5-6 and TRBJ2-7, with 7 bases matching TRBD1. The CDR3 reads CASSQGQRYEQYF. As DNA, the CDR3 is TGTGCCAGCAGCCAGGGACAGCGCTACGAGCAGTACTTC.